This T cell receptor beta chain comes out of a study of cytomegalovirus exposure and HLA in healthy donors. CDR1 and CDR2 (germline): MDHEN, SYDVKM. CDR3 length equals 10 residues. Findings and caveats of the study: Sequencing artifact likely explains a cluster of highly shared sequence variants. In a later analysis, productive TCRs from donors in an Asian-associated ancestry cluster reportedly carried fewer N-insertions than the cohort mean. In most subjects, TCR beta sequences reportedly gave accurate predictions of HLA-A and HLA-B alleles.

Points on this clone: Its antigen is not identified. Compared with germline, one end of the junction differs, possibly owing to a read error.

The PCR employed 60 Vbeta primers together with 13 Jbeta primers. Using immunoSEQ multiplex PCR, the repertoire was profiled, and TCRdb retains in-frame clones only, with some absent. The top ten hold more than 0.9% of the sample, which has about 170,000 clones, more than 75% seen once. The V and J genes are TRBV28 and TRBJ2-7; D is perhaps TRBD1 (5 bases). Specimen: PBMCs. The receptor was derived from a girl aged 2 to 9 in good health and CMV-seropositive. CDR3 loop: CASSFRGLDF. The CDR3 nucleotides read TGTGCCAGCAGTTTTAGGGGCTTAGACTTC.